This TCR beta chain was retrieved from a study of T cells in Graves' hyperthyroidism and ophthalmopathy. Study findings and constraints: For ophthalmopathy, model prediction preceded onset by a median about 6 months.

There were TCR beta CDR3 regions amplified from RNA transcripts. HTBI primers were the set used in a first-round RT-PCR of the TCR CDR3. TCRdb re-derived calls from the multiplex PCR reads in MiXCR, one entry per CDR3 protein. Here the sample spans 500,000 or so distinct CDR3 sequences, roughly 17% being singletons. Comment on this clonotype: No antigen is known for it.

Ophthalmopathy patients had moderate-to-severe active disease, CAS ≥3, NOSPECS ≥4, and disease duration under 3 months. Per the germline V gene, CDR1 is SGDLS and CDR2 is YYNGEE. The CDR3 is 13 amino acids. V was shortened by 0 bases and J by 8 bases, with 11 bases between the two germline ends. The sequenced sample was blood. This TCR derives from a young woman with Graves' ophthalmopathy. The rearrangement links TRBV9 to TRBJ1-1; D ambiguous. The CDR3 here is CASSVDGTAEAFF. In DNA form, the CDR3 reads TGTGCCAGCAGCGTAGATGGCACAGCCGAAGCTTTCTTT.